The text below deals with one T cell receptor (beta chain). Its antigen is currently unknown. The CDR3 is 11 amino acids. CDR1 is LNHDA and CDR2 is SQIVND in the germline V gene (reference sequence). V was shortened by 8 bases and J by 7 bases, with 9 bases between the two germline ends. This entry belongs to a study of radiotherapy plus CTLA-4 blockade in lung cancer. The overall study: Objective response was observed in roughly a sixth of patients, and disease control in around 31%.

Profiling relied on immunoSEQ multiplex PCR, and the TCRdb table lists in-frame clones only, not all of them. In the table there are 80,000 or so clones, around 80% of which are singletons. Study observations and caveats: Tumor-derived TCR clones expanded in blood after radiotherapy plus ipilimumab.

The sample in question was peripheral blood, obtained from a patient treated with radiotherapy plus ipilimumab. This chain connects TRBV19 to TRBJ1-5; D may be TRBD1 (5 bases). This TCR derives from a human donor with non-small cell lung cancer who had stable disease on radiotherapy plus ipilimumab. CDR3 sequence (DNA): TGTGCCAGTGGTACAGGACAGCCCCAGCATTTT. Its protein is CASGTGQPQHF.